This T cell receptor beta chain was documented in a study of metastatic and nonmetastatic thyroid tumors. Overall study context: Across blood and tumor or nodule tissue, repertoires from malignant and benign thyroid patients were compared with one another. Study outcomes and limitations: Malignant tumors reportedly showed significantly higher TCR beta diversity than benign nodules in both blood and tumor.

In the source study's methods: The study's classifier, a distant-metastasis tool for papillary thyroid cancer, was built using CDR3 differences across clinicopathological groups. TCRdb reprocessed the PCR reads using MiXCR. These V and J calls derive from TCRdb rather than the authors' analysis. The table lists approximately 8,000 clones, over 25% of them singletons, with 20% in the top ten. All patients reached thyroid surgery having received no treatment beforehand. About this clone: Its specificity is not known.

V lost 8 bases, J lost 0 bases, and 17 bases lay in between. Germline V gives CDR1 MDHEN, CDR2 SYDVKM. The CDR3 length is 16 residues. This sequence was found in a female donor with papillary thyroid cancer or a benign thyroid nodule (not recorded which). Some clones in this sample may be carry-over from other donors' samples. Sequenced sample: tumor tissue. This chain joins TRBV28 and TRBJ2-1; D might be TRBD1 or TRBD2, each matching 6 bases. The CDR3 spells CASGKGGLTSYNEQFF. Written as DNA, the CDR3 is TGTGCCAGCGGAAAGGGGGGTCTTACCTCCTACAATGAGCAGTTCTTC.